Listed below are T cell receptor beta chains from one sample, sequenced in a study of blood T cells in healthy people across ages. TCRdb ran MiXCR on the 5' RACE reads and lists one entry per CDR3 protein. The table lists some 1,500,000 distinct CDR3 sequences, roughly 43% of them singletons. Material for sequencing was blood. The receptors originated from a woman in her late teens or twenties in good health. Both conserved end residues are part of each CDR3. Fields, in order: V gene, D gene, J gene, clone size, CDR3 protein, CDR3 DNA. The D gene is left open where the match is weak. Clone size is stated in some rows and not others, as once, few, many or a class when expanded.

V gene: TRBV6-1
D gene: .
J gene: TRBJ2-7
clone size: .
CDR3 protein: CALRDNSYEQYF
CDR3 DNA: TGTGCCCTGCGGGACAACTCCTACGAGCAGTACTTC

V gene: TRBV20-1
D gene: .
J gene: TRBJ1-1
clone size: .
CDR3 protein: CSAKRGGGTEAFF
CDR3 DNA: TGCAGTGCTAAGCGGGGGGGTGGCACTGAAGCTTTCTTT

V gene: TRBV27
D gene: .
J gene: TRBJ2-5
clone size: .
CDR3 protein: CASSPYRAETQYF
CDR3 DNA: TGTGCCAGCAGTCCGTACAGGGCGGAGACCCAGTACTTC

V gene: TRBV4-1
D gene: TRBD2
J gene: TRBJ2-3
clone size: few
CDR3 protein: CASSQEKASGDTDTQYF
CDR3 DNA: TGCGCCAGCAGCCAAGAGAAGGCTAGCGGGGATACAGATACGCAGTATTTT

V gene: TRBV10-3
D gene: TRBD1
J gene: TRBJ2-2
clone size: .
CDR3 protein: CAIPGQGVLPGELFF
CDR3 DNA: TGTGCCATCCCGGGACAGGGTGTGTTGCCCGGGGAGCTGTTTTTT

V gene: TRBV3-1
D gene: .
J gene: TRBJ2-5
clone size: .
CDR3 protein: CATGGVETQYF
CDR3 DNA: TGTGCCACCGGGGGTGTAGAGACCCAGTACTTC

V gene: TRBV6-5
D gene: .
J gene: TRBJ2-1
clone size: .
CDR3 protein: CATGTGSVTEQFF
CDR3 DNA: TGTGCCACAGGCACCGGGTCAGTGACTGAGCAGTTCTTC

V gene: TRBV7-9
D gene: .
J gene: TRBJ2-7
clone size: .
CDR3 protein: CASSPYTDEQYF
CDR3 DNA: TGTGCCAGCAGCCCTTACACCGACGAGCAGTACTTC

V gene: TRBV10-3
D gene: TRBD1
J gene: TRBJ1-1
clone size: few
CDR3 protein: CAIRPGQGMNTEAFF
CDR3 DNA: TGTGCCATCAGACCTGGACAGGGGATGAACACTGAAGCTTTCTTT

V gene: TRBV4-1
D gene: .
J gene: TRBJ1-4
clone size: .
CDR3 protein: CASSQGRSRRSEKLFF
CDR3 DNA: TGCGCCAGCAGCCAAGGCCGTTCCCGAAGGAGTGAAAAACTGTTTTTT

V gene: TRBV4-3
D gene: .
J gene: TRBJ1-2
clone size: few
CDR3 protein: CASSQDSTPYGYTF
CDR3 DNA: TGCGCCAGCAGCCAAGACTCGACACCTTATGGCTACACCTTC

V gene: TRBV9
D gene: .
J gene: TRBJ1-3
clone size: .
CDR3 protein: CASSAQSWGNTIYF
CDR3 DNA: TGTGCCAGCAGCGCGCAAAGCTGGGGAAACACCATATATTTT